This TCR beta chain was recovered during a study of blood T cell repertoires in COVID-19. Study-level information: The origin of the acute and convalescent COVID-19 samples was the United States, Italy and Spain. PBMCs, B-cell-depleted T cells, or T cells provided the cDNA or gDNA that made up the material.

Original data processing: Scientists estimated how many nucleated cells there were by amplifying reference gene primers. The method was immunoSEQ multiplex PCR; TCRdb's version includes in-frame clones alone and lacks a portion of them. V and J calls plus clone size are reproduced from that table; the DNA served to infer D and trimming. This sample carries hundreds of thousands of clones, 85% to 90% of them seen once, and the ten largest clones take around 7.8%. CDR1 is DFQATT and CDR2 is SNEGSKA in the germline V gene (reference sequence). Trimming removed 6 bases at V and 5 bases at J, with 7 bases between. The CDR3 is made up of 10 amino acids. Enrollment of patients from Seattle took place during active infection, with longitudinal follow-up.

Specimen: peripheral blood. The sequence came from a woman aged 45-59 years with COVID-19, enrolled during active disease. This rearrangement joins TRBV20-1 to TRBJ2-5; no clear D gene. The CDR3 spells CSALEETQYF. DNA of the CDR3: TGCAGTGCGCTTGAGGAGACCCAGTACTTC.